A single sample is the source of the 6 T cell receptor beta chains below, sequenced in a study of brain T cells in children with intractable seizures. Produced via immunoSEQ multiplex PCR; TCRdb's table is partial and in-frame only. The profile shows just under 65,000 clones, roughly 95% of them singletons. The sample consisted of peripheral blood, taken at surgery. These receptors all stem from a boy less than two years old with focal cortical dysplasia and intractable seizures.

The chain joins TRBV10-3 to TRBJ2-7; D possibly matches TRBD1 or TRBD2 (6 bases each). Germline V gives CDR1 ENHRY, CDR2 SYGVKD. Trimming left V 0 bases short and J 4 bases short, with 13 bases between. The CDR3 contains 15 residues. The CDR3 here is CAISESGGRRYEQYF. CDR3 bases: TGTGCCATCAGTGAGTCTGGGGGGCGCCGGTACGAGCAGTACTTC.

This chain links TRBV12-5 with TRBJ2-5; 7 bases match TRBD2. CDR3 length equals 14 residues. The ends lost 4 bases at V and 2 bases at J; junction bases unmatched: 4. Germline V gene data show CDR1 as LGHNT and CDR2 as FRNRAP. The DNA of the CDR3 is TGTGCTAGTGGTTGGGGGACTACACAAGAGACCCAGTACTTC. It specifies CASGWGTTQETQYF.

The CDR3 nucleotides read TGTGCCAGCAGTGAGGACATGAACACTGAAGCTTTCTTT. It is translated as CASSEDMNTEAFF. This chain uses TRBV2 with TRBJ1-1, with a weak D call TRBD1 (5 bases). Looked up from germline, CDR1 is SNHLY and CDR2 is FYNNEI. The CDR3 covers 13 residues. Deletions cut 3 bases from V and 0 bases from J, with 5 bases between.

The CDR3 region is CASSGGRAQETQYF. In DNA, the CDR3 is TGTGCCAGCAGCGGTGGGAGGGCCCAAGAGACCCAGTACTTC. The V and J genes are TRBV2 and TRBJ2-5; TRBD2 agrees at 7 bases. The J segment lost 1 base and the V segment lost 6 bases, leaving 5 bases of the junction unmatched. Germline V gene lookup returns CDR1 SNHLY and CDR2 FYNNEI. The CDR3 sequence is 14 residues long.

This clone was found once. The rearrangement uses TRBV2 and TRBJ2-3; D is uncertain. This CDR3 contains 12 residues. CDR1 SNHLY and CDR2 FYNNEI come from the germline V gene. V was shortened by 6 bases and J by 5 bases, with 9 bases between the two germline ends. In nucleotides, the CDR3 is TGTGCCAGCAGGCCCCCGGAAGATACGCAGTATTTT. This codes for CASRPPEDTQYF.

The chain has TRBV6-1 and TRBJ2-1, with TRBD2 identical over 12 bases. V gave up 3 bases and J gave up 8 bases; unmatched junction bases: 8. The CDR3 runs 16 residues. Germline CDR1 and CDR2: MNHNS and SASEGT. The CDR3 sequence is CASSDELAGGRDEQFF. CDR3 nucleotides: TGTGCCAGCAGTGATGAACTAGCGGGGGGCAGGGATGAGCAGTTCTTC.